This T cell receptor beta chain was identified in a study of blood T cell repertoires in COVID-19. Study summary: Collection of acute and convalescent COVID-19 samples took place in the United States, Italy and Spain. T cells, B-cell-depleted T cells, or PBMCs supplied cDNA or gDNA.

V shed 2 bases and J 4 bases; nucleotides not matched to a gene: 9. The V gene's germline CDR1 is MNHEY and CDR2 SVGEGT. The length of the CDR3 is 16 residues. Per the authors' pipeline: Nucleated cell counts were estimated from reference gene primer amplification. TCRdb's table, derived via immunoSEQ multiplex PCR, lists solely in-frame clones and lacks some. V and J calls and clone size are those listed in that table; D and trimming were worked out from the DNA. The table records 190,000 or so clones, about 87% of them present only once. This sequence joins TRBV6-2 or TRBV6-3 and TRBJ2-7; TRBD1 agrees at 9 bases. What was sequenced was peripheral blood. This sequence originates from a woman younger than 35 who had recovered from COVID-19. The CDR3 is CASSYPQRQGEYEQYF. The CDR3 DNA follows: TGTGCCAGCAGTTACCCCCAGAGACAGGGGGAGTACGAGCAGTACTTC.